This T cell receptor (beta chain) stems from a study of blood T cell repertoires in COVID-19. For the study at large: The origin of the acute and convalescent COVID-19 samples was the United States, Italy and Spain. The cDNA or gDNA used as material had been derived from T cells, B-cell-depleted T cells, or PBMCs.

As originally analysed: Nucleated cell counts were estimated from reference gene primer amplification. The assay was immunoSEQ multiplex PCR, and TCRdb's table has in-frame clones only and misses some. V and J calls plus clone size are reproduced from that table; the DNA served to infer D and trimming. The sample lists some 220,000 clones; 70% to 90% were seen once. The CDR3 has 13 amino acids. Germline V gene lookup returns CDR1 MNHEY and CDR2 SVGAGI. Trimming shortened V by 8 bases and J by 2 bases, and 13 bases separated the two germline ends. Specimen: peripheral blood. The clonotype was recovered from a human donor in a cohort sampled during active COVID-19. The chain couples TRBV6-5 to TRBJ2-7; maybe TRBD1 (5 bases). The CDR3, as DNA: TGTGCCAGCTGCCGTCAGGGTACCTACGAGCAGTACTTC. This translates into CASCRQGTYEQYF.